What follows is one TCR beta chain and its context. Here immunoSEQ multiplex PCR was the method, and the copy in TCRdb shows in-frame clones only, minus some. The table includes over 200,000 clones, 80% to 85% detected once. This record belongs to a study of blood T cell repertoires in COVID-19. Study-wide background: T cells, B-cell-depleted T cells, or PBMCs provided the cDNA or gDNA that served as material.

CDR3 size: 15 residues. CDR1 is LNHDA and CDR2 is SQIVND in the germline V gene (reference sequence). V lost 4 bases, J lost 3 bases, and 15 bases lay in between. The specimen sequenced was peripheral blood. The chain employs TRBV19 and TRBJ1-2; unclear D gene. This receptor was obtained from a human donor in a cohort sampled during active COVID-19. CDR3 DNA sequence: TGTGCCAGTAGTAACCGCAAGAGGAAGGACTATGGCTACACCTTC. Translation gives CASSNRKRKDYGYTF. The variable domain in full, with the rest retrieved from reference TRBV19 and TRBJ1-2, is DGGITQSPKYLFRKEGQNVTLSCEQNLNHDAMYWYRQDPGQGLRLIYYSQIVNDFQKGDIAEGYSVSREKKESFPLTVTSAQKNPTAFYLCASSNRKRKDYGYTFGSGTRLTVV.